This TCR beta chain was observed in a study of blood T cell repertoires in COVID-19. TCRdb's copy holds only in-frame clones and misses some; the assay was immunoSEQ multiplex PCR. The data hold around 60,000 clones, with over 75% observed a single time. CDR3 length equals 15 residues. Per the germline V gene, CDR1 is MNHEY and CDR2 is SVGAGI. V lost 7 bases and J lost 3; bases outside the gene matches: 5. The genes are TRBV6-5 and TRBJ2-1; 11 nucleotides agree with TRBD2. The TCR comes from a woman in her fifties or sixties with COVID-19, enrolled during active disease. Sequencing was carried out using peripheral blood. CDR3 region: CASTRLAGHYNEQFF. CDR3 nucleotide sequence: TGTGCCAGCACCCGACTAGCGGGACACTACAATGAGCAGTTCTTC.